The clone carrying this T cell receptor beta chain has a count of ten or more. The antigen is not known. This entry comes from a study of CD8 T cells in ankylosing spondylitis. Each TCR beta library was made by quantitative 5'-RACE that incorporated molecular barcodes. From the 5' RACE reads, TCRdb called clonotypes with MiXCR, one entry per CDR3 protein. The sample includes more than 150,000 distinct CDR3 sequences, 15% to 20% seen only once; the top ten take 4.3%. Findings of the study overall: The study identified a TCR beta motif of under ten highly homologous variants that appeared characteristic of ankylosing spondylitis blood. It was reported that disease-linked clones were significantly enriched in matched ankylosing spondylitis synovial fluid. Disease-linked clones bore a CD8+ phenotype and were relatively rare in peripheral blood.

The sequenced sample consisted of blood, either unsorted or a sorted T cell fraction (not recorded which). This sequence was found in a male donor between 5 and 35 years old with ankylosing spondylitis or in good health (not recorded which).

The CDR3 sequence: CASSQDLTPTLWAQYF. The CDR3 nucleotides read TGCGCCAGCAGCCAAGATCTGACTCCGACTCTTTGGGCCCAGTACTTC. The genes are TRBV4-1 and TRBJ2-5; D not certain. Trimming removed 0 bases at V and 9 bases at J, with 20 bases between. Germline V gives CDR1 MGHRA, CDR2 YSYEKL. The CDR3 loop spans 16 amino acids.